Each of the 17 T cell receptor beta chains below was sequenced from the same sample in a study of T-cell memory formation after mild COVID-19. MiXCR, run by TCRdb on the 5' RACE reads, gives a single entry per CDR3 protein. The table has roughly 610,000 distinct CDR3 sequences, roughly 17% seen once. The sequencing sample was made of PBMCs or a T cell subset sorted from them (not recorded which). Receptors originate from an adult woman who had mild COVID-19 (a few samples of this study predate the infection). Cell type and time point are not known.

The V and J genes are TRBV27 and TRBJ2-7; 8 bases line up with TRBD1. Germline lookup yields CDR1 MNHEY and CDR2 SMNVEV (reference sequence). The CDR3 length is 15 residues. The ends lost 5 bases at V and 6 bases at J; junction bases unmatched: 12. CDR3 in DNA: TGTGCCAGCAGTCCGGACAGGGTTTTGGGTCCCGAGCAGTACTTC. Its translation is CASSPDRVLGPEQYF.

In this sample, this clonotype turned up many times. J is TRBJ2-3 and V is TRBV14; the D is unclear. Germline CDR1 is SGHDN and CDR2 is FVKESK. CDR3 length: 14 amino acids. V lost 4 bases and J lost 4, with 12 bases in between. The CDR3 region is CASSPLVEADTQYF. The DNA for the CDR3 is TGTGCCAGCAGCCCGCTGGTTGAAGCAGATACGCAGTATTTT.

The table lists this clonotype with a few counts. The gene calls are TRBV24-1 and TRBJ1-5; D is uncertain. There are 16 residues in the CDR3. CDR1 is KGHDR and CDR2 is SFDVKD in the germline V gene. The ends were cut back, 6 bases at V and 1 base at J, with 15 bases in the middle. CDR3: CATSSRRDGSNQPQHF. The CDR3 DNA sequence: TGTGCCACCAGTTCCAGAAGGGATGGGAGCAATCAGCCCCAGCATTTT.

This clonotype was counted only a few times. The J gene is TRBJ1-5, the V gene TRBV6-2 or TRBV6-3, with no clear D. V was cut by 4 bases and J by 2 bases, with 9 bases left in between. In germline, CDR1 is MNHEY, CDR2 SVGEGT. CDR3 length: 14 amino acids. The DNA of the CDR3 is TGTGCCAGCAGTTCCGGGAAGGGCAATCAGCCCCAGCATTTT. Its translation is CASSSGKGNQPQHF.

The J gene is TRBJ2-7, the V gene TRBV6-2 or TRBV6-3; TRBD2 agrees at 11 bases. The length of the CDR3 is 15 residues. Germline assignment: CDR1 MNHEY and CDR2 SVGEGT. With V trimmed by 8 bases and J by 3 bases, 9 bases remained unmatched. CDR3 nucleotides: TGTGCCAGCGGCGCCGGGACTAGCGGACACTACGAGCAGTACTTC. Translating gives CASGAGTSGHYEQYF.

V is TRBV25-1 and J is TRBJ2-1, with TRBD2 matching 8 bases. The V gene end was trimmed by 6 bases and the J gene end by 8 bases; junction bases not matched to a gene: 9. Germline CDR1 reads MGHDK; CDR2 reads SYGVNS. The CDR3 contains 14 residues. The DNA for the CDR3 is TGTGCCAGCAGCCGGGGGGGGGATCCCCATGAGCAGTTCTTC. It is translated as CASSRGGDPHEQFF. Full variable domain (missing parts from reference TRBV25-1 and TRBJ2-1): EADIYQTPRYLVIGTGKKITLECSQTMGHDKMYWYQQDPGMELHLIHYSYGVNSTEKGDLSSESTVSRIRTEHFPLTLESARPSHTSQYLCASSRGGDPHEQFFGPGTRLTVL.

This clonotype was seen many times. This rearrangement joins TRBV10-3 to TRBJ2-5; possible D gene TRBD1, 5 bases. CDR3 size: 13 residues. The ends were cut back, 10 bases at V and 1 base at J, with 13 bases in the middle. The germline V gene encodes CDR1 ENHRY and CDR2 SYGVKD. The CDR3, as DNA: TGTGCCACCCGAGACAGCCTCCAAGAGACCCAGTACTTC. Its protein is CATRDSLQETQYF.

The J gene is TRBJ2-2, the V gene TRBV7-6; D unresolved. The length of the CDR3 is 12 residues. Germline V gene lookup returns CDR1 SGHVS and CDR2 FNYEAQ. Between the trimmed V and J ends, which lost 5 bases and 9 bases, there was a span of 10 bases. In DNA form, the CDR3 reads TGTGCCAGCAGCCCGTTTGAGCGGGAGCTGTTTTTT. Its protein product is CASSPFERELFF.

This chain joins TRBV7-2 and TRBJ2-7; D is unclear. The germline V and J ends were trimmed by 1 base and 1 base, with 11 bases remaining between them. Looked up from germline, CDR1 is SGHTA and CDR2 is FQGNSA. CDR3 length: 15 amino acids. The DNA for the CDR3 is TGTGCCAGCAGCTTAGAGGGCCGGGCTTCCTACGAGCAGTACTTC. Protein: CASSLEGRASYEQYF. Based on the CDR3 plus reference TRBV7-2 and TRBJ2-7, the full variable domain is GAGVSQSPSNKVTEKGKDVELRCDPISGHTALYWYRQSLGQGLEFLIYFQGNSAPDKSGLPSDRFSAERTGGSVSTLTIQRTQQEDSAVYLCASSLEGRASYEQYFGPGTRLTVT.

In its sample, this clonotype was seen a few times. The CDR3 sequence: CSARRGSAYNEQFF. The CDR3 coding sequence is TGCAGTGCTAGGCGCGGGAGCGCCTACAATGAGCAGTTCTTC. The chain links TRBV20-1 to TRBJ2-1, with 7 bases fitting TRBD2. The CDR3 spans 14 residues. V was pared by 3 bases and J by 2 bases, with 4 bases of the junction left unmatched. From germline, CDR1 is DFQATT and CDR2 SNEGSKA (reference sequence).

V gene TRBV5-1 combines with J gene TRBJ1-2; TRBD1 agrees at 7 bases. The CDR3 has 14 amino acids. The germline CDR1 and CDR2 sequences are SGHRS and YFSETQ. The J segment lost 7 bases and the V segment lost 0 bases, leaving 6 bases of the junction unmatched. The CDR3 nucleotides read TGCGCCAGCAGCTTGGCCCTATCAGGGGGTGGCTACACCTTC. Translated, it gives CASSLALSGGGYTF.

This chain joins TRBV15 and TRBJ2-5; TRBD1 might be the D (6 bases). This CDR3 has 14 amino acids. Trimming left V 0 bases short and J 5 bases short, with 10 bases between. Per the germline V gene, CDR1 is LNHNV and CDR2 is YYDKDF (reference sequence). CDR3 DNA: TGTGCCACCAGCAGAGATGGCACAGGGGAGACCCAGTACTTC. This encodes CATSRDGTGETQYF.

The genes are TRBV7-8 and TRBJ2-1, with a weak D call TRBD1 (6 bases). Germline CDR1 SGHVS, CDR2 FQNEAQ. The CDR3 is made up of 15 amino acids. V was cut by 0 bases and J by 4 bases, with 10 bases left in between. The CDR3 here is CASSLAFGQYNEQFF. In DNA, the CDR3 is TGTGCCAGCAGCTTAGCGTTCGGACAGTACAATGAGCAGTTCTTC.

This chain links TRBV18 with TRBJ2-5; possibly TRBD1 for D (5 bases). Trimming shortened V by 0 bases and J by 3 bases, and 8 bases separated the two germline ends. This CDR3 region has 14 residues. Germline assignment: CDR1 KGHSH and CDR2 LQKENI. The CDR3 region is CASSPPPGKETQYF. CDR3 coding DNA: TGTGCCAGCTCACCACCGCCAGGGAAAGAGACCCAGTACTTC.

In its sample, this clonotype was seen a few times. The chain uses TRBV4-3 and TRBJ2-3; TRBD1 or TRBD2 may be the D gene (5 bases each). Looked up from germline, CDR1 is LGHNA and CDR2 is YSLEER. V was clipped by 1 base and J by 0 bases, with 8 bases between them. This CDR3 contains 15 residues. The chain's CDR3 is CASSQVWDSTDTQYF. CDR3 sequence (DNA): TGCGCCAGCAGCCAAGTATGGGACAGCACAGATACGCAGTATTTT.

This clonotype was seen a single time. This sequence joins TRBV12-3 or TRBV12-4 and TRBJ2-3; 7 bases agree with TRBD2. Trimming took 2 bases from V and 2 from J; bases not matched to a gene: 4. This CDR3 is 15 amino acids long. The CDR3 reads CASSLQRGVTDTQYF. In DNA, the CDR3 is TGTGCCAGCAGTTTACAGCGGGGAGTCACAGATACGCAGTATTTT.

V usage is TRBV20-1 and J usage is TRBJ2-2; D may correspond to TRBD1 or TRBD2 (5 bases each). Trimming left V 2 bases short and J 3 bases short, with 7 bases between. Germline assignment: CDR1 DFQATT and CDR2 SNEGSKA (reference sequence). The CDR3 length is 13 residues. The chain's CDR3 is CSARMGDTGELFF. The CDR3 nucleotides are TGCAGTGCTAGAATGGGGGACACCGGGGAGCTGTTTTTT.